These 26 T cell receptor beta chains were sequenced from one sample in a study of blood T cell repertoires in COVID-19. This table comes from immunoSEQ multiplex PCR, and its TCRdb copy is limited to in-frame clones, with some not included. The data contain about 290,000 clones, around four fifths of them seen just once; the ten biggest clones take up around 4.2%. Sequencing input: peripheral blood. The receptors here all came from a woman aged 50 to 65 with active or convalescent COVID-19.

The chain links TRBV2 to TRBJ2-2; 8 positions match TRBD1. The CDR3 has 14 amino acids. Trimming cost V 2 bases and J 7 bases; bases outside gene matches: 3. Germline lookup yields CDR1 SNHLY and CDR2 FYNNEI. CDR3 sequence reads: CASSETGGIGELFF. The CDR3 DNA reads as TGTGCCAGCAGTGAAACAGGGGGGATCGGGGAGCTGTTTTTT.

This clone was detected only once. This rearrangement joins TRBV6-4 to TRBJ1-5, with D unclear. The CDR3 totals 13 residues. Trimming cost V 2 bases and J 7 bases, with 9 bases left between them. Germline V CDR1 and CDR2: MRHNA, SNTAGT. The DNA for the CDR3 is TGTGCCAGCAGTGACAACACGGGACAGCCCCAGCATTTT. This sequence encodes CASSDNTGQPQHF.

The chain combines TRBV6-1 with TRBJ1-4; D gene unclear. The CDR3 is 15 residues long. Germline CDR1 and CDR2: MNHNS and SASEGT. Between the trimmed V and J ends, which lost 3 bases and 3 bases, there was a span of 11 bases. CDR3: CASSEEVAANEKLFF. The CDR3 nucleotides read TGTGCCAGCAGTGAGGAGGTGGCAGCTAATGAAAAACTGTTTTTT.

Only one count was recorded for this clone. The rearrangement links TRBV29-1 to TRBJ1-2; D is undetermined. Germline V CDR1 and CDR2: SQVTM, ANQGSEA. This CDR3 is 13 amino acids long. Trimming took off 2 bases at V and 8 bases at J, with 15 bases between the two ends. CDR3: CSVEPHPLVGYTF. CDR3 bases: TGCAGCGTTGAACCCCACCCCCTAGTAGGCTACACCTTC.

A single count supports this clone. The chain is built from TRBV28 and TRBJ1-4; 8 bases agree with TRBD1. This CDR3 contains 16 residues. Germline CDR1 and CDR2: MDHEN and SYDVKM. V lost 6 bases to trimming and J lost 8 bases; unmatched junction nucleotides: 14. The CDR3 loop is CASSAHQGAQGEKLFF. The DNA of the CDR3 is TGTGCCAGCAGCGCTCACCAGGGGGCTCAGGGGGAAAAACTGTTTTTT. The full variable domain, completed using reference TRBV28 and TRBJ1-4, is DVKVTQSSRYLVKRTGEKVFLECVQDMDHENMFWYRQDPGLGLRLIYFSYDVKMKEKGDIPEGYSVSREKKERFSLILESASTNQTSMYLCASSAHQGAQGEKLFFGSGTQLSVL.

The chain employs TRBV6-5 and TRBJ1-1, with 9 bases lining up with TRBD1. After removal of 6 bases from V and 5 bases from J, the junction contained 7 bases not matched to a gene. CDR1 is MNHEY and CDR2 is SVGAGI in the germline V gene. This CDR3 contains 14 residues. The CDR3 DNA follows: TGTGCCAGCAGGACAGGGGGAAGTGGAACTGAAGCTTTCTTT. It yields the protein CASRTGGSGTEAFF.

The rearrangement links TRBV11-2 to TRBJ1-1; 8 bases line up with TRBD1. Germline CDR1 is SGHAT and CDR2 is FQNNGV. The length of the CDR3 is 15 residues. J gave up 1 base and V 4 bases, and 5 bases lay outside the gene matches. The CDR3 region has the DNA TGTGCCAGCAGCTCCCGGACAGGGTGGAACACTGAAGCTTTCTTT. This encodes CASSSRTGWNTEAFF.

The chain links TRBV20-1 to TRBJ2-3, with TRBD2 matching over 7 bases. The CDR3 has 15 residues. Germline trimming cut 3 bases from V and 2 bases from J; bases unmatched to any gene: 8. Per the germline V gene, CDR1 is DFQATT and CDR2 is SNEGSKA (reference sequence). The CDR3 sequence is CSASGGGVLTDTQYF. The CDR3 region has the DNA TGCAGTGCTAGTGGGGGGGGAGTCCTCACAGATACGCAGTATTTT.

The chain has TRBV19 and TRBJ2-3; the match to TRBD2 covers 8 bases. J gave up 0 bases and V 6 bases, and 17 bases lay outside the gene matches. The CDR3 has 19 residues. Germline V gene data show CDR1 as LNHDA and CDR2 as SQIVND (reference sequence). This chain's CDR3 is CASSQDRSGLAPSTDTQYF. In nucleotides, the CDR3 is TGTGCCAGTAGCCAGGACAGATCCGGACTAGCCCCGAGCACAGATACGCAGTATTTT.

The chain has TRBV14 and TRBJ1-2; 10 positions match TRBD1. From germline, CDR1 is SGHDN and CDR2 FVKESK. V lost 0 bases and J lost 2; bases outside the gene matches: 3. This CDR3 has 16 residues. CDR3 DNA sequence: TGTGCCAGCAGCCAAGACTGGACAGGGGGGAACTATGGCTACACCTTC. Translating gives CASSQDWTGGNYGYTF. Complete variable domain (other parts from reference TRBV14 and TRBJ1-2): EAGVTQFPSHSVIEKGQTVTLRCDPISGHDNLYWYRRVMGKEIKFLLHFVKESKQDESGMPNNRFLAERTGGTYSTLKVQPAELEDSGVYFCASSQDWTGGNYGYTFGSGTRLTVV.

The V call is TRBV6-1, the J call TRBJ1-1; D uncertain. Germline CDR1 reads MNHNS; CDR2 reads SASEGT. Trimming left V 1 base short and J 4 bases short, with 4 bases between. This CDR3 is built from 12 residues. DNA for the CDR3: TGTGCCAGCAGTGAAGGCGGCACTGAAGCTTTCTTT. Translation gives CASSEGGTEAFF.

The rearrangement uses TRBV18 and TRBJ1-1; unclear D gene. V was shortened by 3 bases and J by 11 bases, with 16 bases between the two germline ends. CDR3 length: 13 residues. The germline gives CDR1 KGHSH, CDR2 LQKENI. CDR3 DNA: TGTGCCAGCTCACCCTCAGGTCGACAAACGGCTTTCTTT. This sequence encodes CASSPSGRQTAFF.

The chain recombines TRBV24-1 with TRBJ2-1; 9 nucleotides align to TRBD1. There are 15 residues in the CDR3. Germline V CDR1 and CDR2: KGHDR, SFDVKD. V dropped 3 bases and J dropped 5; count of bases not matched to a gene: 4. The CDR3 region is CATSDPGQGNNEQFF. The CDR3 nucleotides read TGTGCCACCAGTGATCCGGGACAGGGTAACAATGAGCAGTTCTTC.

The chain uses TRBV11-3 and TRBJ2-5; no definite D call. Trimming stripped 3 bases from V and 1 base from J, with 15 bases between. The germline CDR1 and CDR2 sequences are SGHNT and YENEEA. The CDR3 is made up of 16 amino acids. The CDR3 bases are TGTGCCAGCAGCTTGTCTCCCAGGTGTTTCCAAGAGACCCAGTACTTC. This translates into CASSLSPRCFQETQYF. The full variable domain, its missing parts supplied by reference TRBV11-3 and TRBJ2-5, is EAGVVQSPRYKIIEKKQPVAFWCNPISGHNTLYWYLQNLGQGPELLIRYENEEAVDDSQLPKDRFSAERLKGVDSTLKIQPAELGDSAVYLCASSLSPRCFQETQYFGPGTRLLVL.

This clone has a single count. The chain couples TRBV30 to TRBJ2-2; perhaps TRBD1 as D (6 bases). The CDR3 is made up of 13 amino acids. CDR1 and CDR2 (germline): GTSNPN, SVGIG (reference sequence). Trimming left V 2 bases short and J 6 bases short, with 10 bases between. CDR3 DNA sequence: TGTGCCTGGAGTTACAGGGCGTCCGGGGAGCTGTTTTTT. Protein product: CAWSYRASGELFF.

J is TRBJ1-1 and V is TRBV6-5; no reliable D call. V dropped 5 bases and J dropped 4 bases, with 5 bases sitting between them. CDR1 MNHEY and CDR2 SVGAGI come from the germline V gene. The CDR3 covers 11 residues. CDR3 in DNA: TGTGCCAGCAGTCTCGGCACTGAAGCTTTCTTT. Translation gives CASSLGTEAFF.

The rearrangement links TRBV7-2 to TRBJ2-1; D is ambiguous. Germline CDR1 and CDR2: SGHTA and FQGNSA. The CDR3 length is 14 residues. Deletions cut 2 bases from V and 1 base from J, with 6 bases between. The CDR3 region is CASSLPVSYNEQFF. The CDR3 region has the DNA TGTGCCAGCAGCTTACCCGTTTCCTACAATGAGCAGTTCTTC.

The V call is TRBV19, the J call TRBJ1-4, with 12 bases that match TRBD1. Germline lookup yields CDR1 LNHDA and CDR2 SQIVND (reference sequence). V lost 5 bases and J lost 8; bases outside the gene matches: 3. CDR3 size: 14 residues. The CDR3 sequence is CASSRGTGGEKLFF. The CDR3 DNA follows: TGTGCCAGTAGTCGGGGGACAGGGGGCGAAAAACTGTTTTTT.

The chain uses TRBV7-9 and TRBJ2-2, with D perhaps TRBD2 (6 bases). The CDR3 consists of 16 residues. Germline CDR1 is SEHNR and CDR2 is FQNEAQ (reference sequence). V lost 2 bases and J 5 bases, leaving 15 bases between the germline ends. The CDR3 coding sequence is TGTGCCAGCAGCTTATTTCCTAGCGCTGTGACCGGGGAGCTGTTTTTT. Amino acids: CASSLFPSAVTGELFF.

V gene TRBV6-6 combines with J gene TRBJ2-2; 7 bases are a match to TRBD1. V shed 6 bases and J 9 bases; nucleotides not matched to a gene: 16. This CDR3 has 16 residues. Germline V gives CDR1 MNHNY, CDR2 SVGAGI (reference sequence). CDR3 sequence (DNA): TGTGCCAGCAGGGGTGTTTCGGGACAGACCTCCAGGGAGCTGTTTTTT. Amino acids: CASRGVSGQTSRELFF.

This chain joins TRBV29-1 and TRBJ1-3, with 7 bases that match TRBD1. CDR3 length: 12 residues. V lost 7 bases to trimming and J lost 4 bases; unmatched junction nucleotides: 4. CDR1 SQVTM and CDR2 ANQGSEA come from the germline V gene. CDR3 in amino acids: CSAQGSGNTIYF. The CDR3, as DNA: TGCAGCGCACAGGGGTCCGGAAACACCATATATTTT.

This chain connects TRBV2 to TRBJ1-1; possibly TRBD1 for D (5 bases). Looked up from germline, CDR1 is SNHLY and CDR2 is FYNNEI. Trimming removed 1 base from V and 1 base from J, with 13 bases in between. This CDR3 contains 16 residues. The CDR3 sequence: CASSEGTPSTNTEAFF. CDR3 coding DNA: TGTGCCAGCAGTGAAGGGACACCCAGTACGAACACTGAAGCTTTCTTT.

The chain's CDR3 is CASSRLAGFDLDTQYF. CDR3 coding DNA: TGCGCCAGCAGCCGACTAGCGGGATTTGATTTAGATACGCAGTATTTT. V and J are TRBV5-1 and TRBJ2-3, with TRBD2 matching over 11 bases. The germline CDR1 and CDR2 sequences are SGHRS and YFSETQ. V shed 4 bases, J shed 5 bases, and the junction held 9 bases outside the gene matches. This CDR3 comprises 16 residues.

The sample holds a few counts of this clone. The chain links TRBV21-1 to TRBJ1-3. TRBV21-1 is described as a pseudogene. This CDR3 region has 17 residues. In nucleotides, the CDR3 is TGTGCCAGCAGCAAGACAAAGCCGGGCCCGGGGGGAAACACCATATATTTT. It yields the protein CASSKTKPGPGGNTIYF.

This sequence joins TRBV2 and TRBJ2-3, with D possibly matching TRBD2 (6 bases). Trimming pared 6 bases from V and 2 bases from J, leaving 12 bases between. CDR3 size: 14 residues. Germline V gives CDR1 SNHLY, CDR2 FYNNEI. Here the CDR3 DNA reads TGTGCCAGCAGCTCGGGACTGTACACAGATACGCAGTATTTT. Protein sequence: CASSSGLYTDTQYF.

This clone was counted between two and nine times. The CDR3 loop is CANFRRGENIQYF. CDR3 sequence (DNA): TGTGCCAACTTTCGGCGTGGAGAAAACATTCAGTACTTC. The genes are TRBV11-2 and TRBJ2-4; no firm D call. CDR1 is SGHAT and CDR2 is FQNNGV in the germline V gene. The CDR3 has 13 amino acids. V gave up 10 bases and J gave up 5 bases, with 15 bases separating them.